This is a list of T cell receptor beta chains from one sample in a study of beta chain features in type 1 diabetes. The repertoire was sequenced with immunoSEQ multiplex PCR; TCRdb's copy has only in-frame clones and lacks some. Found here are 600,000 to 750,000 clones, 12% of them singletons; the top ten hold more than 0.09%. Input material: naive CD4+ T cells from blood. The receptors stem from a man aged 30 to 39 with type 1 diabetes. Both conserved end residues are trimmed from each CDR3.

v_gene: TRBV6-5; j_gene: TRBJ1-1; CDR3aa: ASSYGLADTEAF
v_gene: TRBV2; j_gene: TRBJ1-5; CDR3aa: ASSPGQGNQPQH
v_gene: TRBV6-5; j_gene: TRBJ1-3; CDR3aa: ASRSQGNSGNTIY
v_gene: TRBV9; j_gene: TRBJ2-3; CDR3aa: ASSVGIRGPRTDTQY
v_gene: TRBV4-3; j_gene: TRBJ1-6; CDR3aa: ASSQASKPASPLH
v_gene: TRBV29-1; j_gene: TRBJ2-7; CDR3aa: SVGRVYEQY
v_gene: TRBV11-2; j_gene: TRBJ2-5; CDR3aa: ASSLAPETQY
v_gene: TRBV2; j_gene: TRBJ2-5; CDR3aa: ASSASGGKTQY
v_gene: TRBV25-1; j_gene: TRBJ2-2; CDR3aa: AASPGLAGTGELF
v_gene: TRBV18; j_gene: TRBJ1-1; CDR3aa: ASSPSEINTEAF
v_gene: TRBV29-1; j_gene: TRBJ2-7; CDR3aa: SVGSSYEQY
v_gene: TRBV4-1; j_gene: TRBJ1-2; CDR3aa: ASSRDRSGQGNGYT
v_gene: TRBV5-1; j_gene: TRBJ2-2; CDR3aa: ASSLERGDTGELF
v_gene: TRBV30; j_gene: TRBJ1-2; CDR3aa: AWSVGYGYT
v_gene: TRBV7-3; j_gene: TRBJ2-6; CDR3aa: ASSWSAGSGANVLT
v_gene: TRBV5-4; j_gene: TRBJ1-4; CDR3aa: ASSSTGGNNEKLF
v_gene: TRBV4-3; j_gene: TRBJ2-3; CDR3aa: ASSQDGNGGDTQY
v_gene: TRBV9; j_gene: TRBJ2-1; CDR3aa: ASSGSGAFDNEQF